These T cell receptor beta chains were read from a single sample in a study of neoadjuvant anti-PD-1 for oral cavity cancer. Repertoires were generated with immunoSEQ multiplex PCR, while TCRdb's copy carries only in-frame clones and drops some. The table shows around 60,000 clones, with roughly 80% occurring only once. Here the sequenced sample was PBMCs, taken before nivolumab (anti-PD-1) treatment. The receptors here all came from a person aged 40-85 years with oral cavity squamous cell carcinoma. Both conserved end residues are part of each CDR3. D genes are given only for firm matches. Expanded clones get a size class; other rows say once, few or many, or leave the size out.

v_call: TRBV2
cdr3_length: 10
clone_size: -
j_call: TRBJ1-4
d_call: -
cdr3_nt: TGTGCCGTGGGTGGGGAAAAACTGTTTTTT
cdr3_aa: CAVGGEKLFF

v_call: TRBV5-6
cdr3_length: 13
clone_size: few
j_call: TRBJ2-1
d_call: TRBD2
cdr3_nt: TGTGCCAGCAGCTTGGTAGCGGGGAATGAGCAGTTCTTC
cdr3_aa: CASSLVAGNEQFF

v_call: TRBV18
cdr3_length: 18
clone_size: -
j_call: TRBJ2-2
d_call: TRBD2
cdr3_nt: TGTGCCAGCTCACCCTTGTTCAGCGGGAGGTCGGACACCGGGGAGCTGTTTTTT
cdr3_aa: CASSPLFSGRSDTGELFF

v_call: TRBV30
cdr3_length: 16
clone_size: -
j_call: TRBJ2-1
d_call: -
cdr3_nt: TGTGCCTGGAGGGCGACATGGGGACGTTCCTACAATGAGCAGTTCTTC
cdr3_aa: CAWRATWGRSYNEQFF

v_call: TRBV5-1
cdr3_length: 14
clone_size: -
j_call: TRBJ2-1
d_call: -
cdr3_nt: TGCGCCAGCAGCTTGGCCGGGGTAGTGAATGAGCAGTTCTTC
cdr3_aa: CASSLAGVVNEQFF

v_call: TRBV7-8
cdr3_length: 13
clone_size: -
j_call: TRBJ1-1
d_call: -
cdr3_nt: TGTGCCAGCAGCTCAGGATCGGGGTCTGAAGCTTTCTTT
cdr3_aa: CASSSGSGSEAFF

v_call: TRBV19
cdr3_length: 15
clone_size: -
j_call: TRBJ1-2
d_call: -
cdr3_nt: TGTGCCAGTAGTCTACCCTGGGGGGGAGAGGATGGCTACACCTTC
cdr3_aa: CASSLPWGGEDGYTF

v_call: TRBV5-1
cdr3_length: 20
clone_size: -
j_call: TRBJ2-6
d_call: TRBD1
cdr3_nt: TGCGCCAGCAGAGGACAGGGGACAGTTCGGGCTAACTCTGGGGCCAACGTCCTGACTTTC
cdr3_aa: CASRGQGTVRANSGANVLTF

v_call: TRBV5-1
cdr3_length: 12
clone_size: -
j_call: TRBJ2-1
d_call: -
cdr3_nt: TGCGCCAGCAGCTTGGATAGGGACAAGAGGATCTTC
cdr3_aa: CASSLDRDKRIF

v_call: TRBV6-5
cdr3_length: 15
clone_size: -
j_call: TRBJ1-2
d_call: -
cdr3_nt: TGTGCCAGCAACGAACACTCCGCACGGGACTATGGCTACACCTTC
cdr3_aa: CASNEHSARDYGYTF

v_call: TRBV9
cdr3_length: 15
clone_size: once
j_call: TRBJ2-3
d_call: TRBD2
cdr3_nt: TGTGCCAGCAGCGTCATAGCGGGAGGGATGGATACGCAGTATTTT
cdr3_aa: CASSVIAGGMDTQYF

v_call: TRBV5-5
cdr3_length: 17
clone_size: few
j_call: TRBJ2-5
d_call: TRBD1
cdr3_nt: TGTGCCAGCAGCTTGAGCATAACAGGGGGGAGTGGGGAGACCCAGTACTTC
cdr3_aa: CASSLSITGGSGETQYF

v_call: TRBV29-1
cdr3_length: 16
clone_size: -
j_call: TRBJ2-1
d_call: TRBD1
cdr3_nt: TGCAGCGTTGTTAGGCAACCGGGACAGCTCTACAATGAGCAGTTCTTC
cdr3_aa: CSVVRQPGQLYNEQFF

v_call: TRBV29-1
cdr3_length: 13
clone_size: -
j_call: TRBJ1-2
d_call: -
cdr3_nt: TGCAGCGTAACTACAGGCGGGTACCTTGGCTACACCTTC
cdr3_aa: CSVTTGGYLGYTF

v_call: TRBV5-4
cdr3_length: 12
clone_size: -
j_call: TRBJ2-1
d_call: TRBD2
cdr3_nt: TGTGCCAGCAGGCGGACTAGCGGTGAGCAGTTCTTC
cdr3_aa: CASRRTSGEQFF

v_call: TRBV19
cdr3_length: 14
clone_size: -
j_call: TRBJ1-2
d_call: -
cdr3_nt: TGTGCCAGTAGTATCAACCTGGGGCCCTATGGCTACACCTTC
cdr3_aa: CASSINLGPYGYTF

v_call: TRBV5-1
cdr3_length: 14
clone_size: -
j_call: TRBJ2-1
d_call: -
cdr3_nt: TGCGCCACCACCGAGGGTTTCTCCTACAATGAGCAGTTCTTC
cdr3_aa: CATTEGFSYNEQFF

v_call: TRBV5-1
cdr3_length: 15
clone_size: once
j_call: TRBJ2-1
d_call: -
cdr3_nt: TGCGCCAGCAGCTTGGAGAGGATCCCCTACAATGAGCAGTTCTTC
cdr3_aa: CASSLERIPYNEQFF

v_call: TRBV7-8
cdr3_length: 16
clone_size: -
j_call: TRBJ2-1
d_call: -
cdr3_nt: TGTGCCAGCAGCTTACATACTAGAATTCCCAACAATGAGCAGTTCTTC
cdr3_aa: CASSLHTRIPNNEQFF

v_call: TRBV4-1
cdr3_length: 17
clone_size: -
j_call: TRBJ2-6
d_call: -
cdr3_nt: TGCGCCAGCAGCCAAGGGACGGCCCTCTCTGGGGCCAACGTCCTGACTTTC
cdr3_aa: CASSQGTALSGANVLTF

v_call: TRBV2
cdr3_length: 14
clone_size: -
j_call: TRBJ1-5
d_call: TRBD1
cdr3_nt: TGTGCCAGCAGTCGGACAGGTAGCAATCAGCCCCAGCATTTT
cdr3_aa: CASSRTGSNQPQHF

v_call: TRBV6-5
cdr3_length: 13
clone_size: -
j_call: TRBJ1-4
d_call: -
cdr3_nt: TGTGCCAGCAGTTACTCGAAGGGATGGGAACTGTTTTTT
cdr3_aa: CASSYSKGWELFF

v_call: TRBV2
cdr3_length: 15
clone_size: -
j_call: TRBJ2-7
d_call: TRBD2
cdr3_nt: TGTGCCAGCAGTGAGGCTAGCGGGGGGTCCTACGAGCAGTACTTC
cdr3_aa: CASSEASGGSYEQYF

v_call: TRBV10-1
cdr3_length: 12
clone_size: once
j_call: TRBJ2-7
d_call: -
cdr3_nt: TGCGCCAGCAGTCTGGACTCGGGCGAGCAGTACTTC
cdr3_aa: CASSLDSGEQYF

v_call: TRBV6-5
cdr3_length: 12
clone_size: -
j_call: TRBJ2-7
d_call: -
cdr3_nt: TGTGCCAGCACCCGGACGGCCTACGAGCAGTACTTC
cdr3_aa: CASTRTAYEQYF

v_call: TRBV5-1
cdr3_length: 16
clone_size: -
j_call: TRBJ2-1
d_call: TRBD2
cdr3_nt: TGCGCCAGCAGCTTGGTCGGCGGGAGATCCTACAATGAGCAGTTCTTC
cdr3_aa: CASSLVGGRSYNEQFF

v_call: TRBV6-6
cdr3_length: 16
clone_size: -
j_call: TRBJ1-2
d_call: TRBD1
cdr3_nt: TGTGCCAGCAGTTCCCCGGGACAGGGGGCCTTTTATGGCTACACCTTC
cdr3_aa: CASSSPGQGAFYGYTF

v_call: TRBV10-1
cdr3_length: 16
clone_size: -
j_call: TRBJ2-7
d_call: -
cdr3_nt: TGCGCCAGCAGTGAGTCGGGTAGCCCGGGAAGTGACGAGCAGTACTTC
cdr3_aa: CASSESGSPGSDEQYF

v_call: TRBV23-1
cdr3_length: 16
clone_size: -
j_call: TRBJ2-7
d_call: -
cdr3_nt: TGCGCCAGCACCAAACCACCCGAGGGTTTGGTCTACGAGCAGTACTTC
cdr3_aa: CASTKPPEGLVYEQYF

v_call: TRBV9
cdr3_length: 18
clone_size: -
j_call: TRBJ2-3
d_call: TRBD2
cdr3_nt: TGTGCCAGCAGCATACACCCCCTTTGGGCGGGAGACGCAGATACGCAGTATTTT
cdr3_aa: CASSIHPLWAGDADTQYF

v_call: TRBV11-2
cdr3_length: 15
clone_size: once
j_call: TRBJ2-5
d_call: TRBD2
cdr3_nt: TGTGCCAGCAGCTTCGGGGGGACCATCAAAGAGACCCAGTACTTC
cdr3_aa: CASSFGGTIKETQYF

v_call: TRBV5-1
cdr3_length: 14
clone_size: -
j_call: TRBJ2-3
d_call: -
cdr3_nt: TGCGCCAGCAGCTTGGAAGGACAGCCAGATACGCAGTATTTT
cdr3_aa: CASSLEGQPDTQYF

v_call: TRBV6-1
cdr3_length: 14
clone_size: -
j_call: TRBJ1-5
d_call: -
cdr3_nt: TGTGCCAGCAGTGAAAGGCAGTTAAATCAGCCCCAGCATTTT
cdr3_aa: CASSERQLNQPQHF

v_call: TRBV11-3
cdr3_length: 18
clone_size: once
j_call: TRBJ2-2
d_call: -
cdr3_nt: TGTGCCAGCAGCTTAGGCGCGTGGGGGACAACGAACACCGGGGAGCTGTTTTTT
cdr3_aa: CASSLGAWGTTNTGELFF

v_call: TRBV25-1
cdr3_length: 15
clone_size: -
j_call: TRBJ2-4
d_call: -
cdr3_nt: TGTGCCAGCAGTGAATACCGGGATAACCAAAACATTCAGTACTTC
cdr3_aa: CASSEYRDNQNIQYF

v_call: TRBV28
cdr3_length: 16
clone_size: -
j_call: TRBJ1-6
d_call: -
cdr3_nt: TGTGCCAGCCGGGGAAAGGCCCTCTGGAGTAATTCACCCCTCCACTTT
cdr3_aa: CASRGKALWSNSPLHF

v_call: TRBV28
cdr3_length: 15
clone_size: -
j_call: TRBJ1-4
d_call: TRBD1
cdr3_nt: TGTGCCAGCAGTTTATCGACAGGGGCAAGGGAAAAACTGTTTTTT
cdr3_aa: CASSLSTGAREKLFF

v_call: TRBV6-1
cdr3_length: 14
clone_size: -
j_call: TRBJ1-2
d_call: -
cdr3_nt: TGTGCCAGCAGTGAAGCAGCCCAGGGCGGCGGCTACACCTTC
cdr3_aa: CASSEAAQGGGYTF

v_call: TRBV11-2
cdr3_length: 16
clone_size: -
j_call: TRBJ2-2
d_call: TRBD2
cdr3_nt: TGTGCCAGCAGCTTAGACCGTCAGCGGGGCACCGGGGAGCTGTTTTTT
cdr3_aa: CASSLDRQRGTGELFF

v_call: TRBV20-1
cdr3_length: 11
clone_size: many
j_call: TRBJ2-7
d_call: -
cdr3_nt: TGCAGTGCTAGCCCTCTCGGGGAGCAGTACTTC
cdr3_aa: CSASPLGEQYF

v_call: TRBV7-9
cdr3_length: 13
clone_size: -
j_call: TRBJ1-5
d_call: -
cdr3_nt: TGTGCCAGCAGCTTAGGTAAGGAACAGCCCCAGCATTTT
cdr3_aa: CASSLGKEQPQHF

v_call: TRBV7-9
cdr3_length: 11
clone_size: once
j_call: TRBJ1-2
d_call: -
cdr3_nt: TGTGCCAGCAGCTCCCTGGATGGCTACACCTTC
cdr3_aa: CASSSLDGYTF

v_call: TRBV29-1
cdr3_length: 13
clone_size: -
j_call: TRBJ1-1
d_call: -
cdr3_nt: TGCAGCGTTCGGGCAAATTCGAACACTGAAGCTTTCTTT
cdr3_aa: CSVRANSNTEAFF

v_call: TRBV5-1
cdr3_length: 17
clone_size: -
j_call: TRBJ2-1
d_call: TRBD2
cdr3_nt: TGCGCCAGCAAGAGGACTAGCGGGAGGGCCATAAACAATGAGCAGTTCTTC
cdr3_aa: CASKRTSGRAINNEQFF

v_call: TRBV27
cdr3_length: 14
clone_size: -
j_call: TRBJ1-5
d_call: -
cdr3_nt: TGTGCCAGCAGTTTACGGGGGGGCAATCAGCCCCAGCATTTT
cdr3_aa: CASSLRGGNQPQHF

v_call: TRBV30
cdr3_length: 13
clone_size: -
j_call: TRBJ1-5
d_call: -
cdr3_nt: TGTGCCTGGAGTGCTGGGTTGGGTCAGCCCCAGCATTTT
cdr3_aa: CAWSAGLGQPQHF

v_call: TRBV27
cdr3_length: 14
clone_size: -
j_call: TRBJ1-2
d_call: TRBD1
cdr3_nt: TGTGCCAGCAGTACCATACGACAGGGGGATGGCTACACCTTC
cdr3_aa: CASSTIRQGDGYTF

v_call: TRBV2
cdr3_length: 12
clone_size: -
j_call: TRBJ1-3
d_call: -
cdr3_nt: TGTGCCAGCAGTGAGACGGGGAACACCATATATTTT
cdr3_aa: CASSETGNTIYF

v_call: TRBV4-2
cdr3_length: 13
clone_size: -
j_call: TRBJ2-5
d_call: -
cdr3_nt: TGTGCCAGCAGCCAAGAGCCCCGAGAGACCCAGTACTTC
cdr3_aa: CASSQEPRETQYF

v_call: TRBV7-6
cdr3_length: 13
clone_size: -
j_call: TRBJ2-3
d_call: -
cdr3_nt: TGTGCCAGCAGCTTAGGGAAATTGGGTACGCAGTATTTT
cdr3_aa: CASSLGKLGTQYF

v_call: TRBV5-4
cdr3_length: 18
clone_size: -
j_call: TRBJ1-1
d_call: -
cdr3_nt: TGTGCCAGCAGTCTGCAGCGGGGTGGGTGGGGAGGTGACGCTGAAGCTTTCTTT
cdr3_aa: CASSLQRGGWGGDAEAFF

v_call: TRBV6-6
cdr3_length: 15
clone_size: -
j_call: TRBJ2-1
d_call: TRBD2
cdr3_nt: TGTGCCAGCAGTGTGACTAGCGGGAGGGCCGATGAGCAGTTCTTC
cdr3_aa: CASSVTSGRADEQFF

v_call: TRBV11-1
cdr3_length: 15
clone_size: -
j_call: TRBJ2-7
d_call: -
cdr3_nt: TGTGCCAGCAGCTCCCGGGACCTCAGCTCCTACGAGCAGTACTTC
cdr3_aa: CASSSRDLSSYEQYF

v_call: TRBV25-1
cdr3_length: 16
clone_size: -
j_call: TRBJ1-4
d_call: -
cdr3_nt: TGTGCCAGCAGTGCGATGAGTAGGGGGTCTAATGAAAAACTGTTTTTT
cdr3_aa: CASSAMSRGSNEKLFF

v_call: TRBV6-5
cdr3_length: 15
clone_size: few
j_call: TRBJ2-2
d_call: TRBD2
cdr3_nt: TGTGCCAGCAGCCAAGCGGGGGGGAACACCGGGGAGCTGTTTTTT
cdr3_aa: CASSQAGGNTGELFF

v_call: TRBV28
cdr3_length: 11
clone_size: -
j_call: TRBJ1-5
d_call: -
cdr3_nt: TGTGCCAGCAGTTTGCGGCAGCCCCAGCATTTT
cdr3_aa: CASSLRQPQHF

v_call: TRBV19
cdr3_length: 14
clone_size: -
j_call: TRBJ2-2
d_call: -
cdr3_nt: TGTGCCAGTAGAGAGTTTGGGGGCATCGGGGAGCTGTTTTTT
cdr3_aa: CASREFGGIGELFF

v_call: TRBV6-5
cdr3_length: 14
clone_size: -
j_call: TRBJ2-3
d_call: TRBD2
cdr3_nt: TGTGCCGCCAAACTAGCGGGGGGCACAGATACGCAGTATTTT
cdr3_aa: CAAKLAGGTDTQYF